This is a list of T cell receptor beta chains from one sample in a study of T cell responses to AZD1222 COVID-19 vaccine. Some clones are missing from TCRdb's copy, which holds only in-frame ones; the method was immunoSEQ multiplex PCR. This sample yields 100,000 to 150,000 clones, of which about 89% are seen a single time; approximately 27% belongs to the top ten. Specimen: peripheral blood, collected on day 0 of AZD1222 vaccination. The origin of the receptors is an adult in good health. Each CDR3 is given with its conserved first and last residue. The D gene is left open where the match is weak. Some rows mark clone size as missing; the rest say once, few, many or name a class of expanded clone.

TRBD1 | TRBJ1-1 | - | TRBV12-5 | CASGWTGGTVTEAFF | TGTGCTAGTGGTTGGACAGGGGGCACGGTCACTGAAGCTTTCTTT
- | TRBJ1-5 | - | TRBV6-5 | CASTGNLNQPQHF | TGTGCCAGCACCGGGAACCTCAATCAGCCCCAGCATTTT
- | TRBJ1-6 | - | TRBV13 | CASGGTYNSPLHF | TGTGCCAGCGGGGGAACTTATAATTCACCCCTCCACTTT
- | TRBJ1-2 | - | TRBV7-2 | CASSLAGPGSNYGYTF | TGTGCCAGCAGCTTAGCCGGGCCAGGGTCTAACTATGGCTACACCTTC
- | TRBJ1-1 | - | TRBV10-3 | CAISEFQGENTEAFF | TGTGCCATCAGTGAGTTCCAGGGAGAGAACACTGAAGCTTTCTTT
TRBD2 | TRBJ2-1 | few | TRBV4-1 | CASSRTSGEYNEQFF | TGCGCCAGCAGCCGGACTAGCGGAGAATACAATGAGCAGTTCTTC
TRBD1 | TRBJ1-5 | - | TRBV6-5 | CASSSTGKGDQPQHF | TGTGCCAGCAGCTCGACAGGGAAAGGTGATCAGCCCCAGCATTTT
- | TRBJ1-6 | - | TRBV11-2 | CASSLRVDSPLHF | TGTGCCAGCAGCCTAAGAGTCGATTCACCCCTCCACTTT
TRBD1 | TRBJ1-6 | - | TRBV13 | CASSRDSLNSPLHF | TGTGCCAGCAGCCGGGACAGCCTTAATTCACCCCTCCACTTT
- | TRBJ1-1 | - | TRBV6-2/TRBV6-3 | CASSRNTEAFF | TGTGCCAGCAGTCGGAACACTGAAGCTTTCTTT
- | TRBJ2-2 | once | TRBV18 | CASSPPAPGELFF | TGTGCCAGCTCACCACCGGCACCCGGGGAGCTGTTTTTT
- | TRBJ2-7 | - | TRBV2 | CASSEGGAGIVLYEQYF | TGTGCCAGCAGTGAAGGGGGGGCGGGAATTGTGTTATACGAGCAGTACTTC
- | TRBJ1-1 | few | TRBV28 | CASSQQANTEAFF | TGTGCCAGCAGTCAACAGGCGAACACTGAAGCTTTCTTT
- | TRBJ2-3 | - | TRBV12-5 | CASGFPENTQYF | TGTGCTAGTGGTTTCCCCGAAAATACGCAGTATTTT
TRBD1 | TRBJ2-7 | few | TRBV18 | CASSPRDRSGASYEQYF | TGTGCCAGCTCACCTCGGGACAGGTCCGGCGCCTCCTACGAGCAGTACTTC
- | TRBJ1-2 | - | TRBV6-5 | CASSYRNYGYTF | TGTGCCAGCAGTTACAGGAACTATGGCTACACCTTC
- | TRBJ2-1 | few | TRBV7-2 | CASSPSSGADNEQFF | TGTGCCAGCAGCCCTTCCTCGGGCGCCGACAATGAGCAGTTCTTC